The rows below give T cell receptor beta chains drawn from one sample of a study of blood T cell repertoires in COVID-19. Repertoires were generated with immunoSEQ multiplex PCR, while TCRdb's copy carries only in-frame clones and drops some. The repertoire holds approximately 300,000 clones, with more than 85% as singletons. Sequencing was carried out using peripheral blood. These receptors originate from a man aged 30 to 39 with acute or convalescent COVID-19. Both conserved end residues are part of each CDR3. A D gene is named only where the DNA matches it firmly. Not every row has a clone size; where given, it reads once, few, many or a size class.

V: TRBV6-5; size: -; D: -; J: TRBJ2-5; CDR3: CASSFHREETQYF; DNA: TGTGCCAGCAGTTTTCACAGGGAGGAGACCCAGTACTTC
V: TRBV4-1; size: -; D: TRBD1; J: TRBJ2-1; CDR3: CASSHRRQGETYNEQFF; DNA: TGCGCCAGCAGCCATCGGCGACAGGGTGAGACTTACAATGAGCAGTTCTTC
V: TRBV7-8; size: -; D: -; J: TRBJ1-4; CDR3: CASSRGLGAWGEKLFF; DNA: TGTGCCAGCAGCCGGGGCCTGGGGGCGTGGGGTGAAAAACTGTTTTTT
V: TRBV4-2; size: -; D: -; J: TRBJ2-1; CDR3: CASSPGRSEQFF; DNA: TGTGCCAGCAGCCCCGGGAGATCCGAGCAGTTCTTC
V: TRBV5-6; size: -; D: TRBD1; J: TRBJ1-2; CDR3: CASSRDRSHHGYTF; DNA: TGTGCCAGCAGCCGGGACAGGTCTCACCATGGCTACACCTTC
V: TRBV5-1; size: -; D: -; J: TRBJ2-7; CDR3: CASSLTRVPVLCEQYF; DNA: TGCGCCAGCAGTTTGACCCGGGTCCCCGTTTTATGCGAGCAGTACTTC
V: TRBV28; size: -; D: TRBD1; J: TRBJ2-7; CDR3: CASTQNPRQGQQYF; DNA: TGTGCCAGCACCCAAAATCCGAGACAGGGGCAGCAGTACTTC
V: TRBV27; size: once; D: TRBD1; J: TRBJ1-1; CDR3: CASSLRGPSTEAFF; DNA: TGTGCCAGCAGTTTAAGGGGGCCAAGCACTGAAGCTTTCTTT
V: TRBV5-1; size: -; D: TRBD2; J: TRBJ2-1; CDR3: CASSSDPTSGLSYNEQFF; DNA: TGCGCCAGCAGCTCCGACCCGACTAGCGGACTCTCCTACAATGAGCAGTTCTTC
V: TRBV5-6; size: -; D: TRBD2; J: TRBJ2-7; CDR3: CASSLLGWTSGNYEQYF; DNA: TGTGCCAGCAGCTTACTTGGCTGGACTAGCGGAAACTACGAGCAGTACTTC
V: TRBV3-1/TRBV3-2; size: few; D: -; J: TRBJ1-1; CDR3: CASSLERRTEAFF; DNA: TGTGCCAGCAGCCTCGAGCGGAGGACTGAAGCTTTCTTT
V: TRBV4-2; size: -; D: -; J: TRBJ2-7; CDR3: CASSAPGTETSKQYF; DNA: TGTGCCAGCAGCGCCCCCGGGACAGAAACTAGCAAGCAGTACTTC
V: TRBV6-5; size: -; D: -; J: TRBJ1-2; CDR3: CASRSNRFNYGYTF; DNA: TGTGCCAGCAGATCCAACAGGTTCAACTATGGCTACACCTTC
V: TRBV28; size: -; D: -; J: TRBJ1-2; CDR3: CASSDGWPSNYGYTF; DNA: TGTGCCAGCAGCGATGGTTGGCCTTCTAACTATGGCTACACCTTC
V: TRBV6-5; size: -; D: TRBD1; J: TRBJ2-2; CDR3: CASSLATGYTGELFF; DNA: TGTGCCAGCAGCCTCGCGACAGGGTATACCGGGGAGCTGTTTTTT
V: TRBV14; size: -; D: TRBD1; J: TRBJ2-3; CDR3: CASSKLFDRGHLSTDTQYF; DNA: TGTGCCAGCAGCAAACTGTTCGACAGGGGCCATCTTAGCACAGATACGCAGTATTTT
V: TRBV19; size: -; D: -; J: TRBJ1-5; CDR3: CASSIGQYLSNQPQHF; DNA: TGTGCCAGTAGTATAGGCCAGTACCTTAGCAATCAGCCCCAGCATTTT
V: TRBV18; size: -; D: -; J: TRBJ1-3; CDR3: CASSPDRSSGNTIYF; DNA: TGTGCCAGCTCCCCCGACAGAAGCTCTGGAAACACCATATATTTT
V: TRBV5-1; size: -; D: -; J: TRBJ2-6; CDR3: CASSLKSASGANVLTF; DNA: TGCGCCAGCAGCTTGAAATCAGCGTCTGGGGCCAACGTCCTGACTTTC